The rows below give T cell receptor beta chains drawn from one sample of a study of blood T cell repertoires in COVID-19. The protocol was immunoSEQ multiplex PCR, while the TCRdb copy is restricted to in-frame clones and leaves out a portion. Among over 140,000 clones listed, roughly four fifths were seen once. The sequencing sample was made of peripheral blood. The receptors shown here come from a woman older than 75 with active or convalescent COVID-19. Both conserved end residues are trimmed from each CDR3. Each record gives: V gene, J gene, CDR3 protein.

TRBV19,TRBJ1-2,ASSTKGTGGGGYT
TRBV5-4,TRBJ1-3,ASSSGTGNTIY
TRBV28,TRBJ1-4,ASTIGGSNEKLF
TRBV5-8,TRBJ1-2,ASSWGTVGGYT
TRBV6-5,TRBJ2-7,ASRARTGGRSEQY
TRBV6-5,TRBJ2-1,ASSYSRPRGEQF
TRBV9,TRBJ1-1,ASSVVAGGIQVQVF
TRBV5-1,TRBJ2-7,ASSPQAGITYEQY
TRBV19,TRBJ2-3,ASRSKAGGPYTQY
TRBV19,TRBJ2-7,ASSIGTREGEQY
TRBV15,TRBJ1-1,ATSRAVQATEAF
TRBV7-9,TRBJ1-1,ASSSSWQGTEAF
TRBV30,TRBJ1-3,AWSVSGGGNTIY
TRBV28,TRBJ1-2,ASIGQGVYGYT
TRBV6-5,TRBJ1-6,ASSSVRDSRNSPLH
TRBV18,TRBJ1-5,ASSRDRGANQPQH
TRBV25-1,TRBJ2-5,ASSERHRAAETQY
TRBV5-8,TRBJ2-7,ASSSGLSNSYEQY
TRBV29-1,TRBJ2-1,SAITNYNEQF
TRBV12-3/TRBV12-4,TRBJ1-6,ASSSEQVSPLH
TRBV9,TRBJ2-6,ASSDHGQELLAGANVLT
TRBV5-1,TRBJ1-2,ASTPGGGVYGYT
TRBV7-2,TRBJ1-6,ASSQQGARNNSPLH
TRBV15,TRBJ1-3,ATSPSGGWSGNTIY
TRBV11-2,TRBJ1-2,ASSLQRTGGDSGYT
TRBV5-6,TRBJ2-1,ASSLVGAGGWDEQF
TRBV3-1/TRBV3-2,TRBJ2-3,ASSQGPGGGTDTQY
TRBV5-1,TRBJ2-7,ASSLDTGSRYEQY
TRBV13,TRBJ1-1,ASSLEPGGVNNTEAF
TRBV5-1,TRBJ1-1,ASSRSTGGNTEAF
TRBV5-8,TRBJ2-7,ASSRDGRRSYEQY
TRBV7-9,TRBJ2-1,ASSWGGTSLINEQF
TRBV11-1,TRBJ2-3,ASSQSRSSQY
TRBV5-1,TRBJ2-7,ASSLFDSSYEQY
TRBV23-1,TRBJ1-2,ASSHPDRNNYGYT
TRBV5-6,TRBJ1-4,ASSLHRAFNEKLF
TRBV11-2,TRBJ1-2,ASSNTGGGYGYT
TRBV7-2,TRBJ2-7,ASSRRSALSYEQY